Listed below are T cell receptor beta chains from one sample, sequenced in a study of resident and recirculating memory T cells in vitiligo. The table came from immunoSEQ multiplex PCR; TCRdb's copy has only in-frame clones and leaves some out. Of around 70,000 clones in the sample, roughly 92% were seen once. The sample taken for sequencing was blood. Receptors originate from a male donor with vitiligo. Each CDR3 is given with its conserved first and last residue. Fields, in order: D gene, V gene, clone size, CDR3 length, J gene, CDR3 DNA, CDR3 protein. The D gene is left open where the match is weak. Not every row has a clone size; where given, it reads once, few, many or a size class.

D: -
V: TRBV7-2
size: -
length: 13
J: TRBJ1-2
DNA: TGTGCCAGCAGCTTAGAGGCAGGGTACGGCTACACCTTC
CDR3: CASSLEAGYGYTF

D: -
V: TRBV19
size: few
length: 12
J: TRBJ1-2
DNA: TGTGCCAGTCAGGGACACCTCTATGGCTACACCTTC
CDR3: CASQGHLYGYTF

D: -
V: TRBV4-1
size: -
length: 13
J: TRBJ1-1
DNA: TGCGCCAGCAGCCAAGTGTTAGCTACTGAAGCTTTCTTT
CDR3: CASSQVLATEAFF

D: TRBD1
V: TRBV4-3
size: -
length: 15
J: TRBJ2-5
DNA: TGCGCCAGCAGCCAAGCAAGGGGGCGCCGAGAGACCCAGTACTTC
CDR3: CASSQARGRRETQYF

D: -
V: TRBV5-6
size: -
length: 15
J: TRBJ2-6
DNA: TGTGCCAGCAGCTTGGTGGCAGCTGGGGCCAACGTCCTGACTTTC
CDR3: CASSLVAAGANVLTF

D: TRBD1
V: TRBV29-1
size: -
length: 14
J: TRBJ2-7
DNA: TGCAGCGTTGAGGGTACAGGGGGGTCCTACGAGCAGTACTTC
CDR3: CSVEGTGGSYEQYF

D: -
V: TRBV30
size: -
length: 12
J: TRBJ2-1
DNA: TGTGCCTGGGGAGGGCGGCACAATGAGCAGTTCTTC
CDR3: CAWGGRHNEQFF

D: -
V: TRBV5-5
size: -
length: 14
J: TRBJ2-7
DNA: TGTGCCAGCAGCTTTAGGACAGACTCCTACGAGCAGTACTTC
CDR3: CASSFRTDSYEQYF

D: TRBD2
V: TRBV9
size: -
length: 16
J: TRBJ2-3
DNA: TGTGCCAGCAGCGTTCGAGCGGGGGATCTCACAGATACGCAGTATTTT
CDR3: CASSVRAGDLTDTQYF

D: TRBD1
V: TRBV5-1
size: -
length: 17
J: TRBJ1-1
DNA: TGCGCCACAGCTACCGGGACAGGGGGAAGAGTGAACACTGAAGCTTTCTTT
CDR3: CATATGTGGRVNTEAFF

D: -
V: TRBV27
size: -
length: 15
J: TRBJ2-2
DNA: TGTGCCAGCAGAGCTAAGCGGGCGAACACCGGGGAGCTGTTTTTT
CDR3: CASRAKRANTGELFF

D: -
V: TRBV7-3
size: -
length: 16
J: TRBJ1-1
DNA: TGTGCCAGCAGCTCGAGACAGGTTGGGGTGAACACTGAAGCTTTCTTT
CDR3: CASSSRQVGVNTEAFF

D: -
V: TRBV4-2
size: -
length: 14
J: TRBJ1-5
DNA: TGTGCCAGCAGCCCAGGATGGGGCAATCAGCCCCAGCATTTT
CDR3: CASSPGWGNQPQHF

D: TRBD1
V: TRBV4-3
size: -
length: 16
J: TRBJ1-4
DNA: TGCGCCAGCAGCCAAGAATGGGACAGGGGCAATGAAAAACTGTTTTTT
CDR3: CASSQEWDRGNEKLFF

D: -
V: TRBV19
size: few
length: 12
J: TRBJ1-2
DNA: TGTGCCAGTAGTATCCAGGACTATGGCTACACCTTC
CDR3: CASSIQDYGYTF

D: -
V: TRBV2
size: -
length: 11
J: TRBJ1-1
DNA: TGTGCCAGCAGTGAGGCCCGAGAAGCTTTCTTT
CDR3: CASSEAREAFF

D: TRBD1
V: TRBV5-1
size: -
length: 13
J: TRBJ1-1
DNA: TGCGCCAGCAGCCCACCAGGGGGAACTGAAGCTTTCTTT
CDR3: CASSPPGGTEAFF

D: TRBD1
V: TRBV5-6
size: -
length: 13
J: TRBJ1-1
DNA: TGTGCCAGCAATCCGGCGACGGACAGGTTAGCTTTCTTT
CDR3: CASNPATDRLAFF

D: TRBD1
V: TRBV6-1
size: -
length: 14
J: TRBJ1-1
DNA: TGTGCCAGCAGTCTCAACAGGGGGCTCACTGAAGCTTTCTTT
CDR3: CASSLNRGLTEAFF

D: -
V: TRBV4-1
size: once
length: 12
J: TRBJ2-1
DNA: TGCGCCAGCAGCCCACTAGACCGTGAGCAGTTCTTC
CDR3: CASSPLDREQFF

D: -
V: TRBV5-1
size: -
length: 15
J: TRBJ2-1
DNA: TGCGCCAGCAGCTTGGACGGTAAGCCCTACAATGAGCAGTTCTTC
CDR3: CASSLDGKPYNEQFF

D: -
V: TRBV19
size: -
length: 14
J: TRBJ1-3
DNA: TGTGCCACCTCAGGACAGTTCTCTGGAAACACCATATATTTT
CDR3: CATSGQFSGNTIYF

D: -
V: TRBV7-9
size: -
length: 15
J: TRBJ1-1
DNA: TGTGCCAGCAGCCCGACGGGAGGACCGAACACTGAAGCTTTCTTT
CDR3: CASSPTGGPNTEAFF

D: TRBD1
V: TRBV6-5
size: -
length: 15
J: TRBJ1-3
DNA: TGTGCCAGCAGCCCTACAGGGGGCGCGTCAAACACCATATATTTT
CDR3: CASSPTGGASNTIYF

D: -
V: TRBV5-4
size: -
length: 13
J: TRBJ2-5
DNA: TGTGCCAGCAGCTTGACAGTTCAAGAGACCCAGTACTTC
CDR3: CASSLTVQETQYF

D: -
V: TRBV27
size: -
length: 15
J: TRBJ2-7
DNA: TGTGCCAGCAGTTTACGGAGTAGTCTAAACTACGAGCAGTACTTC
CDR3: CASSLRSSLNYEQYF

D: TRBD1
V: TRBV7-8
size: -
length: 16
J: TRBJ2-1
DNA: TGTGCCAGCAGCTTAACGCGGGACAGGGCCTACAATGAGCAGTTCTTC
CDR3: CASSLTRDRAYNEQFF

D: -
V: TRBV6-5
size: -
length: 13
J: TRBJ1-1
DNA: TGTGCCAGCAGGACACAGGTGAACACTGAAGCTTTCTTT
CDR3: CASRTQVNTEAFF

D: TRBD1
V: TRBV11-2
size: -
length: 18
J: TRBJ1-4
DNA: TGTGCCAGCAGCTGGGGGGGGACAGGGAAGGCAACTAATGAAAAACTGTTTTTT
CDR3: CASSWGGTGKATNEKLFF

D: -
V: TRBV7-9
size: -
length: 14
J: TRBJ1-1
DNA: TGTGCCAGCAGCGGTACAGAAATGAACACTGAAGCTTTCTTT
CDR3: CASSGTEMNTEAFF

D: -
V: TRBV10-3
size: -
length: 15
J: TRBJ2-7
DNA: TGTGCCATCAGTGAGTCGACGGCCGGGGTCTACGAGCAGTACTTC
CDR3: CAISESTAGVYEQYF

D: -
V: TRBV28
size: -
length: 12
J: TRBJ1-2
DNA: TGTGCCAGCAGTTTTGCGCGGGATGGCTACACCTTC
CDR3: CASSFARDGYTF

D: -
V: TRBV28
size: -
length: 16
J: TRBJ2-7
DNA: TGTGCCAGCAGTTTGAACCGACAGGATCTCACCTACGAGCAGTACTTC
CDR3: CASSLNRQDLTYEQYF

D: -
V: TRBV5-1
size: -
length: 14
J: TRBJ2-7
DNA: TGCGCCAGCAGCCCGGGTCTCCGGCGCTACGAGCAGTACTTC
CDR3: CASSPGLRRYEQYF

D: -
V: TRBV6-5
size: -
length: 16
J: TRBJ1-2
DNA: TGTGCCAGCAGTTACGCTATCCTAGGGGTTCGCTATGGCTACACCTTC
CDR3: CASSYAILGVRYGYTF

D: -
V: TRBV21-1
size: -
length: 13
J: TRBJ2-7
DNA: TGTGCCAGTACGCCGGGACAAAGTAGGGAGCAGTACTTC
CDR3: CASTPGQSREQYF

D: -
V: TRBV28
size: few
length: 12
J: TRBJ1-1
DNA: TGTGCCAGCCTTACAGGGCCCACTGAAGCTTTCTTT
CDR3: CASLTGPTEAFF

D: -
V: TRBV29-1
size: once
length: 17
J: TRBJ1-2
DNA: TGCAGCGTTGAAGATAGCTCCCAGGGACAAGAGAACTATGGCTACACCTTC
CDR3: CSVEDSSQGQENYGYTF

D: -
V: TRBV6-1
size: -
length: 16
J: TRBJ2-1
DNA: TGTGCCAGCAGTGAAGCGAGCATATACTCCTACAATGAGCAGTTCTTC
CDR3: CASSEASIYSYNEQFF

D: -
V: TRBV2
size: -
length: 14
J: TRBJ1-2
DNA: TGTGCCAGCATAAGGCAGCGGACAGACCCTGGCTACACCTTC
CDR3: CASIRQRTDPGYTF

D: -
V: TRBV19
size: -
length: 13
J: TRBJ2-5
DNA: TGTGCCAGTACCCAAGCGCTGGGGCAGACCCAGTACTTC
CDR3: CASTQALGQTQYF

D: TRBD1
V: TRBV19
size: -
length: 13
J: TRBJ2-7
DNA: TGTGCCAGTAGTGCCGGGACAGGATACGAGCAGTACTTC
CDR3: CASSAGTGYEQYF

D: TRBD2
V: TRBV27
size: -
length: 18
J: TRBJ2-2
DNA: TGTGCCAGCAGTTCGCTTGGTGGGGGGGGTTTTTTTACCGGGGAGCTGTTTTTT
CDR3: CASSSLGGGGFFTGELFF

D: TRBD1
V: TRBV10-3
size: -
length: 17
J: TRBJ2-3
DNA: TGTGCCATCAGTCAGAGACAGGGGCAGAGAGACGCAGATACGCAGTATTTT
CDR3: CAISQRQGQRDADTQYF

D: TRBD2
V: TRBV7-2
size: -
length: 16
J: TRBJ2-7
DNA: TGTGCCAGCAGCTTAGGGACTAGCGGGGGAATCTACGAGCAGTACTTC
CDR3: CASSLGTSGGIYEQYF

D: -
V: TRBV4-3
size: -
length: 13
J: TRBJ2-3
DNA: TGCGCCAGCAGCTCAGTGACTCCCGATACGCAGTATTTT
CDR3: CASSSVTPDTQYF

D: -
V: TRBV11-1
size: -
length: 13
J: TRBJ1-4
DNA: TGTGCCAGCAGCCTTGACAGAAATGAAAAACTGTTTTTT
CDR3: CASSLDRNEKLFF

D: -
V: TRBV19
size: -
length: 14
J: TRBJ2-4
DNA: TGTGCCAGTTGGGGCGGCCTAGCCAAAAACATTCAGTACTTC
CDR3: CASWGGLAKNIQYF

D: -
V: TRBV5-4
size: -
length: 13
J: TRBJ1-1
DNA: TGTGCCAGCAGCTCACAGTTAAACACTGAAGCTTTCTTT
CDR3: CASSSQLNTEAFF

D: TRBD2
V: TRBV5-1
size: -
length: 15
J: TRBJ2-1
DNA: TGCGCCAGCAGCTTTACTAGCGGGGGGGCCAATGAGCAGTTCTTC
CDR3: CASSFTSGGANEQFF

D: -
V: TRBV19
size: few
length: 15
J: TRBJ1-2
DNA: TGTGCCAGTAGTATTGAACAGGGTACTAACTATGGCTACACCTTC
CDR3: CASSIEQGTNYGYTF

D: -
V: TRBV28
size: -
length: 13
J: TRBJ2-4
DNA: TGTGCCAGCCTAGACCTAGCCAAAAACATTCAGTACTTC
CDR3: CASLDLAKNIQYF

D: -
V: TRBV9
size: -
length: 13
J: TRBJ1-5
DNA: TGTGCCAGCAGCGTCCAGGGATCGGGGCCCCAGCATTTT
CDR3: CASSVQGSGPQHF

D: TRBD2
V: TRBV5-6
size: -
length: 17
J: TRBJ2-5
DNA: TGTGCCAGCAGCTTGGGCGGTAGCGGGGGGCTACTAGAGACCCAGTACTTC
CDR3: CASSLGGSGGLLETQYF

D: TRBD1
V: TRBV5-1
size: -
length: 14
J: TRBJ2-2
DNA: TGCGCCAGCAGCTTGGACAGGGGAACCGGGGAGCTGTTTTTT
CDR3: CASSLDRGTGELFF

D: TRBD1
V: TRBV5-6
size: -
length: 12
J: TRBJ1-1
DNA: TGTGCCAGCAGCTTCGGACAGGGCATGGCTTTCTTT
CDR3: CASSFGQGMAFF

D: -
V: TRBV6-6
size: -
length: 15
J: TRBJ1-5
DNA: TGTGCCAGCAGGGACAGCGCGTATAGCAATCAGCCCCAGCATTTT
CDR3: CASRDSAYSNQPQHF

D: -
V: TRBV9
size: -
length: 14
J: TRBJ1-2
DNA: TGTGCCAGCAGCGCCGCAGGGGACCTCTATGGCTACACCTTC
CDR3: CASSAAGDLYGYTF

D: -
V: TRBV13
size: -
length: 15
J: TRBJ1-2
DNA: TGTGCCAGCAGCTTAGTTGGACAGATTAACTATGGCTACACCTTC
CDR3: CASSLVGQINYGYTF